What follows are 14 T cell receptor beta chains derived from one specimen sequenced in a study of CD8 T cells in ankylosing spondylitis. Study-wide results and caveats: Among TCR beta sequences, a motif of several highly homologous variants appeared characteristic of ankylosing spondylitis blood.

No antigen has been identified for these receptors. TCRdb called the 5' RACE reads again in MiXCR, with one record for every CDR3 protein. The data show 350,000 or so distinct CDR3 sequences, roughly 8% seen once. The sample comprised blood, either unsorted or a sorted T cell fraction (not recorded which). These receptors came from a male donor with ankylosing spondylitis.

This clonotype was seen at least ten times. The chain has TRBV29-1 and TRBJ2-1, with D unclear. Deletions cut 2 bases from V and 4 bases from J, with 6 bases between. This CDR3 has 12 residues. Germline CDR1 reads SQVTM; CDR2 reads ANQGSEA. The CDR3 sequence is CSVEIRYNEQFF. The CDR3, as DNA: TGCAGCGTTGAAATAAGGTACAATGAGCAGTTCTTC.

This clonotype was seen at least ten times. The chain has TRBV5-1 and TRBJ2-1; TRBD1 matches at 8 bases. Germline lookup yields CDR1 SGHRS and CDR2 YFSETQ. The CDR3 length is 15 residues. Trimming took 4 bases from V and 1 from J; bases not matched to a gene: 4. The chain's CDR3 is CASSRTGKSYNEQFF. The CDR3 DNA reads TGCGCCAGCAGCAGGACAGGGAAGTCCTACAATGAGCAGTTCTTC.

In its sample, this clonotype was seen a few times. This rearrangement joins TRBV29-1 to TRBJ2-1; 9 bases align to TRBD2. V lost 8 bases and J lost 9; bases outside the gene matches: 11. This CDR3 has 13 residues. CDR1 is SQVTM, CDR2 ANQGSEA, per germline. In nucleotides, the CDR3 is TGCAGCACCAGGGTAGCGGGAGAGATTGAGCAGTTCTTC. Its translation is CSTRVAGEIEQFF.

The V and J genes are TRBV20-1 and TRBJ2-7; D is possibly TRBD2 (6 bases). Germline V gene lookup returns CDR1 DFQATT and CDR2 SNEGSKA (reference sequence). The CDR3 is made up of 15 amino acids. Deletions cut 5 bases from V and 4 bases from J, with 21 bases between. In nucleotides, the CDR3 is TGCAGTGCTGGGGATGGCCGCCAGCGGGCGTACGAGCAGTACTTC. Its translation: CSAGDGRQRAYEQYF.

This clonotype was detected many times. The rearrangement uses TRBV7-9 and TRBJ2-7; weak D call: TRBD1 (5 bases). Trimming took off 1 base at V and 5 bases at J, with 15 bases between the two ends. The CDR3 loop spans 15 amino acids. In germline, CDR1 is SEHNR, CDR2 FQNEAQ (reference sequence). CDR3 sequence reads: CASSLGYQGGDEQYF. The CDR3 nucleotides read TGTGCCAGCAGCTTAGGGTACCAGGGTGGTGACGAGCAGTACTTC.

V is TRBV7-2 and J is TRBJ1-6; TRBD1 might be the D (5 bases). The germline V gene has CDR1 SGHTA and CDR2 FQGNSA. This CDR3 has 14 amino acids. The V gene lost 3 bases and the J gene lost 5 bases, with 8 bases spanning the gap. Written as DNA, the CDR3 is TGTGCCAGCAGCTTCGGGACCCATAATTCACCCCTCCACTTT. It translates to CASSFGTHNSPLHF. Drawing the rest from reference TRBV7-2 and TRBJ1-6, the complete variable domain is GAGVSQSPSNKVTEKGKDVELRCDPISGHTALYWYRQSLGQGLEFLIYFQGNSAPDKSGLPSDRFSAERTGGSVSTLTIQRTQQEDSAVYLCASSFGTHNSPLHFGNGTRLTVT.

The chain uses TRBV5-1 and TRBJ1-4; tentative D call: TRBD1 (5 bases). Per germline, CDR1 SGHRS and CDR2 YFSETQ. V gave up 0 bases and J gave up 8 bases, with 14 bases separating them. This CDR3 is built from 15 residues. This CDR3 is CASSLAVGDDEKLFF. Here the CDR3 DNA reads TGCGCCAGCAGCTTGGCGGTAGGGGACGACGAAAAACTGTTTTTT.

The CDR3 DNA reads as TGTGCCAGCAACCAAGCGGGGACACTTCAAGAGACCCAGTACTTC. It codes for CASNQAGTLQETQYF. The rearrangement joins TRBV21-1 to TRBJ2-5; the D call in the table, TRBD1, was not verified against the DNA. TRBV21-1 is marked as a pseudogene. This CDR3 is built from 15 residues.

There are a few counts of this clonotype. The chain joins TRBV3-1 to TRBJ1-4; unclear D gene. V gave up 4 bases and J gave up 8 bases, with 20 bases separating them. Germline V gene sequence: CDR1 LGHDT, CDR2 YNNKEL (reference sequence). The CDR3 is 16 amino acids. CDR3 nucleotides: TGTGCCAGCAGCCGTCACGACAAGGGCCAATTGGAAAAACTGTTTTTT. This gives the protein CASSRHDKGQLEKLFF.

This clonotype was seen more than once but under ten times. The chain joins TRBV25-1 to TRBJ1-1; D ambiguous. Trimming left V 3 bases short and J 4 bases short, with 18 bases between. CDR1 is MGHDK and CDR2 is SYGVNS in the germline V gene. There are 16 residues in the CDR3. The CDR3 sequence is CASSDPRPEGCTEAFF. CDR3 nucleotide sequence: TGTGCCAGCAGTGATCCCCGCCCGGAGGGTTGCACTGAAGCTTTCTTT.

This clonotype was observed a few times. V is TRBV20-1 and J is TRBJ2-3, with TRBD2 identical over 7 bases. Germline loops: CDR1 DFQATT, CDR2 SNEGSKA (reference sequence). The CDR3 totals 13 residues. V shed 4 bases and J 1 base; nucleotides not matched to a gene: 2. CDR3 sequence reads: CSAKLAGTDTQYF. DNA of the CDR3: TGCAGTGCTAAGCTAGCGGGCACAGATACGCAGTATTTT.

The chain carries TRBV12-3 or TRBV12-4 and TRBJ2-3; 12 positions agree with TRBD2. With V trimmed by 3 bases and J by 1 base, 14 bases remained unmatched. The CDR3 has 20 residues. The CDR3 sequence: CASSFQSSGRAWDRTDTQYF. The CDR3 DNA sequence: TGTGCCAGCAGTTTTCAGTCTAGCGGGAGGGCGTGGGATCGCACAGATACGCAGTATTTT.

This clonotype was recorded at least ten times. The V gene is TRBV6-1, the J gene TRBJ2-5; no clear D gene. CDR3 length equals 13 residues. V was pared by 6 bases and J by 6 bases, with 14 bases between. Germline CDR1 and CDR2: MNHNS and SASEGT. CDR3 in DNA: TGTGCCAGCAGCCCCGCCCTAGGGCAGACCCAGTACTTC. Its protein is CASSPALGQTQYF.

The rearrangement uses TRBV7-6 and TRBJ2-1; 8 bases fit TRBD2. Germline V gene lookup returns CDR1 SGHVS and CDR2 FNYEAQ. CDR3 length equals 16 residues. V was clipped by 5 bases and J by 0 bases; unmatched bases: 6. CDR3 residues: CASSRIAGSSYNEQFF. In nucleotides, the CDR3 is TGTGCCAGCAGCCGAATAGCGGGAAGCTCCTACAATGAGCAGTTCTTC.